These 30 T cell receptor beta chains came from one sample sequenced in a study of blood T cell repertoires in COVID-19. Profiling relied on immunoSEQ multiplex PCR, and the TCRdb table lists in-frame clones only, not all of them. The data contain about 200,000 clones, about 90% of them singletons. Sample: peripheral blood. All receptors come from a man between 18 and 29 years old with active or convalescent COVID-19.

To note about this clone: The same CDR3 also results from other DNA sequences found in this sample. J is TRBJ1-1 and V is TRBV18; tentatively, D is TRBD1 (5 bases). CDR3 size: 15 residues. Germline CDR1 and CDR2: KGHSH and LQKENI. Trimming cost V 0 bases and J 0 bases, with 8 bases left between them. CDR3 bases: TGTGCCAGCTCACCACCGGCAGGGCTGAACACTGAAGCTTTCTTT. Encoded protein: CASSPPAGLNTEAFF. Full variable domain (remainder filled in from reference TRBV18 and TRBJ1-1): NAGVMQNPRHLVRRRGQEARLRCSPMKGHSHVYWYRQLPEEGLKFMVYLQKENIIDESGMPKERFSAEFPKEGPSILRIQQVVRGDSAAYFCASSPPAGLNTEAFFGQGTRLTVV.

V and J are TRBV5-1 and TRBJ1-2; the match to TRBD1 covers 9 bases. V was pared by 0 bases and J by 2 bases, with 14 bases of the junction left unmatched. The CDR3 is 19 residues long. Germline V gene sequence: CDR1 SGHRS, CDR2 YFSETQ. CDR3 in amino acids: CASSLGLSRDRAGNYGYTF. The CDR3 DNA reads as TGCGCCAGCAGCTTGGGGCTTTCCCGGGACAGGGCGGGGAACTATGGCTACACCTTC. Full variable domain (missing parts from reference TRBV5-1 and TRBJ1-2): KAGVTQTPRYLIKTRGQQVTLSCSPISGHRSVSWYQQTPGQGLQFLFEYFSETQRNKGNFPGRFSGRQFSNSRSEMNVSTLELGDSALYLCASSLGLSRDRAGNYGYTFGSGTRLTVV.

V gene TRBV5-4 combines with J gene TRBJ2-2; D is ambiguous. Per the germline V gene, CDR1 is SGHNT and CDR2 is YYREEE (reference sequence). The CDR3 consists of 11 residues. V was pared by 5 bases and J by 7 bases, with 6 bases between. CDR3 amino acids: CASSRGGELFF. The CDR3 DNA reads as TGTGCCAGCAGTCGAGGCGGGGAGCTGTTTTTT. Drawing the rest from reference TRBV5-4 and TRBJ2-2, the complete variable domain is ETGVTQSPTHLIKTRGQQVTLRCSSQSGHNTVSWYQQALGQGPQFIFQYYREEENGRGNFPPRFSGLQFPNYSSELNVNALELDDSALYLCASSRGGELFFGEGSRLTVL.

Here the CDR3 reads CASSPGLSSYEQYF. The DNA of the CDR3 is TGTGCCAGCAGCCCTGGACTCAGCTCCTACGAGCAGTACTTC. V usage is TRBV5-6 and J usage is TRBJ2-7; D is perhaps TRBD2 (5 bases). The CDR3 totals 14 residues. V was pared by 4 bases and J by 0 bases, with 11 bases between. The germline gives CDR1 SGHDT, CDR2 YYEEEE.

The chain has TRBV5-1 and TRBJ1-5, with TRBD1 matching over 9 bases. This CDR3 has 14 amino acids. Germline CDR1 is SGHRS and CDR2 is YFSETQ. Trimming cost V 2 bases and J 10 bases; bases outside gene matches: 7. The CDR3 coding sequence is TGCGCCAGCAGCTTAGGACAGGGGTATAGCCCCCAGCATTTT. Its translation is CASSLGQGYSPQHF.

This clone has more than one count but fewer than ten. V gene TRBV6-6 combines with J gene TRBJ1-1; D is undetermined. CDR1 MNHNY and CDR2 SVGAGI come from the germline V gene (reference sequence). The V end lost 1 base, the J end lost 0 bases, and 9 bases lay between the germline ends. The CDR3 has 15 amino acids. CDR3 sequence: CASSYWRELNTEAFF. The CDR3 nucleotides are TGTGCCAGCAGTTACTGGCGGGAGTTGAACACTGAAGCTTTCTTT.

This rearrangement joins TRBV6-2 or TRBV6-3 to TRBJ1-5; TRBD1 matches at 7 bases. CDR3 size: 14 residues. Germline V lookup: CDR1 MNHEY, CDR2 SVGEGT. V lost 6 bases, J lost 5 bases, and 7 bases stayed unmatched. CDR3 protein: CASSSAGGYQPQHF. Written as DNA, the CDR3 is TGTGCCAGCAGCTCGGCAGGGGGGTATCAGCCCCAGCATTTT.

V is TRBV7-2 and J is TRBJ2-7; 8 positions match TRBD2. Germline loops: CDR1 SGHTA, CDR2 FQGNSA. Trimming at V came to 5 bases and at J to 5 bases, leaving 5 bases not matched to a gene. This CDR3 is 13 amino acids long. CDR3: CASSPRGGHEQYF. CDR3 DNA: TGTGCCAGCAGCCCCCGGGGGGGACACGAGCAGTACTTC. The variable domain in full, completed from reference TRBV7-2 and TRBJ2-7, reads GAGVSQSPSNKVTEKGKDVELRCDPISGHTALYWYRQSLGQGLEFLIYFQGNSAPDKSGLPSDRFSAERTGGSVSTLTIQRTQQEDSAVYLCASSPRGGHEQYFGPGTRLTVT.

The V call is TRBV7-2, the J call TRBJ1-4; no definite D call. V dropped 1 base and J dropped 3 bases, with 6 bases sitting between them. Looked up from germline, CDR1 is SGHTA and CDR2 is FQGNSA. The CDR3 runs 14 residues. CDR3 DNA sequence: TGTGCCAGCAGCTTAGGGCACGCTAATGAAAAACTGTTTTTT. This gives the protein CASSLGHANEKLFF.

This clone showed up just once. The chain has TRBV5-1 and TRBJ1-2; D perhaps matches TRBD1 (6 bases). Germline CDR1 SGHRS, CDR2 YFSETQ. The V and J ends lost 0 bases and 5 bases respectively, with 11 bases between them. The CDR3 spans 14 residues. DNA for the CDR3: TGCGCCAGCAGCTTGGATGGGGGCGCGTATGGCTACACCTTC. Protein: CASSLDGGAYGYTF.

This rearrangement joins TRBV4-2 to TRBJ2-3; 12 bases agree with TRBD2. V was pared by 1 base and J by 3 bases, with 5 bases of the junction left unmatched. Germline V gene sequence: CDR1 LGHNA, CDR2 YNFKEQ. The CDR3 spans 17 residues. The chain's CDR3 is CASSQAYLAGGTDTQYF. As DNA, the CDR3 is TGTGCCAGCAGCCAAGCATATCTAGCGGGGGGGACAGATACGCAGTATTTT.

The CDR3 coding sequence is TGTGCCAGCAGCGAGACTAGCGGGGAGTACAATGAGCAGTTCTTC. This encodes CASSETSGEYNEQFF. This chain connects TRBV9 to TRBJ2-1, with 11 positions matching TRBD2. The CDR3 has 15 amino acids. V gave up 3 bases and J gave up 4 bases; unmatched junction bases: 3. CDR1 and CDR2 (germline): SGDLS, YYNGEE.

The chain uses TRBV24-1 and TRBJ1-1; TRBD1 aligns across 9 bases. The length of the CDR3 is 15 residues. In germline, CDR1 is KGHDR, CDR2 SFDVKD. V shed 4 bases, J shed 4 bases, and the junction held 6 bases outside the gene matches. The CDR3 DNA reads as TGTGCCACCAGTGAGGGACAGGGTTATGGCACTGAAGCTTTCTTT. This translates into CATSEGQGYGTEAFF.

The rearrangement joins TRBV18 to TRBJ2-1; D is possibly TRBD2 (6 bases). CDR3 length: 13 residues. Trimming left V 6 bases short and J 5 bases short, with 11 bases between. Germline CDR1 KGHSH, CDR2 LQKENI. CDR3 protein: CASSGLDHNEQFF. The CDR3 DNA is TGTGCCAGCTCGGGACTGGACCACAATGAGCAGTTCTTC.

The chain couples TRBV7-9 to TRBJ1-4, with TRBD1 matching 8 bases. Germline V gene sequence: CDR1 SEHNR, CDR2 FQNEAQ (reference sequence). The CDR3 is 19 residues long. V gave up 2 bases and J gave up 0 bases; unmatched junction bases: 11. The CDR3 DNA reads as TGTGCCAGCAGCTTATCGACAGGGGACCTCCGATCAACTAATGAAAAACTGTTTTTT. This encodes CASSLSTGDLRSTNEKLFF.

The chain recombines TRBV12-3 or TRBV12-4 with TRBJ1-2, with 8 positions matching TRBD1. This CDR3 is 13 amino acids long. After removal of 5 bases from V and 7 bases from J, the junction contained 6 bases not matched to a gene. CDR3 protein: CASSETGVSGYTF. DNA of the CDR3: TGTGCCAGCAGTGAGACAGGGGTTTCTGGCTACACCTTC.

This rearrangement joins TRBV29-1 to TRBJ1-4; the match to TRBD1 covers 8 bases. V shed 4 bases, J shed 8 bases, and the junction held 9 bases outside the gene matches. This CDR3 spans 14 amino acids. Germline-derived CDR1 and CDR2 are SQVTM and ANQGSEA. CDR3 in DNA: TGCAGCGTTGCCCAGACAGGGGTTGTAGAAAAACTGTTTTTT. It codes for CSVAQTGVVEKLFF. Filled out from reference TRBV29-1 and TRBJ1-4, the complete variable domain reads SAVISQKPSRDICQRGTSLTIQCQVDSQVTMMFWYRQQPGQSLTLIATANQGSEATYESGFVIDKFPISRPNLTFSTLTVSNMSPEDSSIYLCSVAQTGVVEKLFFGSGTQLSVL.

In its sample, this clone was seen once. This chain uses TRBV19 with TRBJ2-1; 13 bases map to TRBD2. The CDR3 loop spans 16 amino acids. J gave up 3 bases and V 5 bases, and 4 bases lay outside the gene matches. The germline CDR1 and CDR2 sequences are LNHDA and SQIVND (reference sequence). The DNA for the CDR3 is TGTGCCAGTAGTTCCCGGACTAGCGGGAGCTACAATGAGCAGTTCTTC. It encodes CASSSRTSGSYNEQFF. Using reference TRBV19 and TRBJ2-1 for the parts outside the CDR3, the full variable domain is DGGITQSPKYLFRKEGQNVTLSCEQNLNHDAMYWYRQDPGQGLRLIYYSQIVNDFQKGDIAEGYSVSREKKESFPLTVTSAQKNPTAFYLCASSSRTSGSYNEQFFGPGTRLTVL.

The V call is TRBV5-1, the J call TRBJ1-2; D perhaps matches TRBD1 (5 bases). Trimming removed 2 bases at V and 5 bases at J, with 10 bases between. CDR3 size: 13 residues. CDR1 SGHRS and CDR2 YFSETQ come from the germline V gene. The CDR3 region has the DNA TGCGCCAGCAGCTTTGGGGCGGATTATGGCTACACCTTC. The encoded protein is CASSFGADYGYTF. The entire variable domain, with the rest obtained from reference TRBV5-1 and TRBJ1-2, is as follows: KAGVTQTPRYLIKTRGQQVTLSCSPISGHRSVSWYQQTPGQGLQFLFEYFSETQRNKGNFPGRFSGRQFSNSRSEMNVSTLELGDSALYLCASSFGADYGYTFGSGTRLTVV.

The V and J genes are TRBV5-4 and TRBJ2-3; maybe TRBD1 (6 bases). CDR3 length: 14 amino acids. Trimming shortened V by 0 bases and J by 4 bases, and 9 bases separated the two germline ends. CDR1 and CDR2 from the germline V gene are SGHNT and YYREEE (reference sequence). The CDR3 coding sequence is TGTGCCAGCAGCTTGGTGGGGGCGGCAGATACGCAGTATTTT. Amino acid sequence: CASSLVGAADTQYF.

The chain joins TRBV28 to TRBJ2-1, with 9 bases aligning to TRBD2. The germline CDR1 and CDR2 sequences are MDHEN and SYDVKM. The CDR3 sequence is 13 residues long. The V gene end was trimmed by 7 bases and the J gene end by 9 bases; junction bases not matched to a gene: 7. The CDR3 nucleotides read TGTGCCAGCAAAGGCGGGAGGGCCGGTGAGCAGTTCTTC. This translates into CASKGGRAGEQFF.

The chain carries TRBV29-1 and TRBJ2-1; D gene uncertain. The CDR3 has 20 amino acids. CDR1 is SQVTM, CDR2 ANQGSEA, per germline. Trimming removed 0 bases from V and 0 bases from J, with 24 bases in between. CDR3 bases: TGCAGCGTTGAAGATAAGCCCCCCCTTGGCGTGGCTAGCTCCTACAATGAGCAGTTCTTC. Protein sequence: CSVEDKPPLGVASSYNEQFF.

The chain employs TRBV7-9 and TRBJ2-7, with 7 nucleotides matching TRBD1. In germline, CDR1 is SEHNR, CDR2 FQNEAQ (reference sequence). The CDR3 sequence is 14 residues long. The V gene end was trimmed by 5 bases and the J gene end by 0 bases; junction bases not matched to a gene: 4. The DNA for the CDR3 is TGTGCCAGCAGCCCCCGGGACAGCTCCTACGAGCAGTACTTC. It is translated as CASSPRDSSYEQYF.

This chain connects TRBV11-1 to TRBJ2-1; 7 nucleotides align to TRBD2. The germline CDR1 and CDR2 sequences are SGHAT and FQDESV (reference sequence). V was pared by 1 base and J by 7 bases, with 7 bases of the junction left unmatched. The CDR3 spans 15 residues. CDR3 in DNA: TGTGCCAGCAGCTTAGTAGGCGGGAGTGGGAATGAGCAGTTCTTC. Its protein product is CASSLVGGSGNEQFF. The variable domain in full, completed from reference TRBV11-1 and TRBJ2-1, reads EAEVAQSPRYKITEKSQAVAFWCDPISGHATLYWYRQILGQGPELLVQFQDESVVDDSQLPKDRFSAERLKGVDSTLKIQPAELGDSAMYLCASSLVGGSGNEQFFGPGTRLTVL.

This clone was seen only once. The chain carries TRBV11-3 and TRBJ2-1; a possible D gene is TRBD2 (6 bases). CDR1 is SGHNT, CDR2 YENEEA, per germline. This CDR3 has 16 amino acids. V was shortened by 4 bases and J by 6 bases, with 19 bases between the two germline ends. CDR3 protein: CASSSSSVDPFNEQFF. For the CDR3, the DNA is TGTGCCAGCAGCTCGTCTAGCGTAGACCCGTTCAATGAGCAGTTCTTC.

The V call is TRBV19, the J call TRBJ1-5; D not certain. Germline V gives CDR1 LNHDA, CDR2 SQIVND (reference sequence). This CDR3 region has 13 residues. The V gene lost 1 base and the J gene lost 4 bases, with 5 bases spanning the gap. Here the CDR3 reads CASSIAQNQPQHF. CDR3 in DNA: TGTGCCAGTAGTATAGCCCAGAATCAGCCCCAGCATTTT.

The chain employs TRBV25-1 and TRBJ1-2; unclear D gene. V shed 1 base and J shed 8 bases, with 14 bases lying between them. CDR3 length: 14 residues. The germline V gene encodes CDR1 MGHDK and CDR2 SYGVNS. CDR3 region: CASSESAGPGGYTF. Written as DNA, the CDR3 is TGTGCCAGCAGTGAATCGGCCGGTCCAGGCGGCTACACCTTC.

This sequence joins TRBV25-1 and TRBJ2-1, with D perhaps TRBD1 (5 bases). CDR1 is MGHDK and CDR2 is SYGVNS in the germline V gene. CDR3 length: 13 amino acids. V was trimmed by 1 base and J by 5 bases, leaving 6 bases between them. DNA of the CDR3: TGTGCCAGCAGTGAATTCAGGGACAATGAGCAGTTCTTC. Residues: CASSEFRDNEQFF.

The CDR3 here is CASSLSGYGTEAFF. The CDR3 DNA reads as TGTGCCAGCAGCTTGTCAGGGTATGGCACTGAAGCTTTCTTT. This chain connects TRBV11-1 to TRBJ1-1; perhaps TRBD1 as D (5 bases). Trimming pared 3 bases from V and 4 bases from J, leaving 12 bases between. The CDR3 runs to 14 residues. Germline V lookup: CDR1 SGHAT, CDR2 FQDESV (reference sequence). Filled out from reference TRBV11-1 and TRBJ1-1, the complete variable domain reads EAEVAQSPRYKITEKSQAVAFWCDPISGHATLYWYRQILGQGPELLVQFQDESVVDDSQLPKDRFSAERLKGVDSTLKIQPAELGDSAMYLCASSLSGYGTEAFFGQGTRLTVV.

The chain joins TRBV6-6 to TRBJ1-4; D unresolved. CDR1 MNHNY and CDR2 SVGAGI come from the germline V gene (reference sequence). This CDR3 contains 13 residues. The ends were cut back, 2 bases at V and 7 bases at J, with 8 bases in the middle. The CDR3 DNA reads TGTGCCAGCAGTTACGAGGGCAGTGAAAAACTGTTTTTT. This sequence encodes CASSYEGSEKLFF.